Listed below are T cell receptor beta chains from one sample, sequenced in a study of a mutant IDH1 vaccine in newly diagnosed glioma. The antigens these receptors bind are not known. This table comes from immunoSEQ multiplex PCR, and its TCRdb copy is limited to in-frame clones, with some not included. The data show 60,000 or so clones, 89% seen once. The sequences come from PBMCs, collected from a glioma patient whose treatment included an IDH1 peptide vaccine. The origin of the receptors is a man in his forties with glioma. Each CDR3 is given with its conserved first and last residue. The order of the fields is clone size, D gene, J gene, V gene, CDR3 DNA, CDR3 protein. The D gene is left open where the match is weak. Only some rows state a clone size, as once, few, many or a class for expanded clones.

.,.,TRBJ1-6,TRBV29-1,TGCAGCGTTGCAGACAGTTCCTATAATTCACCCCTCCACTTT,CSVADSSYNSPLHF
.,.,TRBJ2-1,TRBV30,TGTGCCTGGAAGACAGCCTACAATGAGCAGTTCTTC,CAWKTAYNEQFF
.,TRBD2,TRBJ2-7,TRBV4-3,TGCGCCAGCAGCCAGCTAACTAGCGGGAGCTCCTACGAGCAGTACTTC,CASSQLTSGSSYEQYF
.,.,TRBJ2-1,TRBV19,TGTGCCAGTAGTATAGTGGGGGTTGGGCGCAATGAGCAGTTCTTC,CASSIVGVGRNEQFF
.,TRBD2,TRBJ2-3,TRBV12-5,TGTGCTAGTGGTCTTCGCCCATGGCGGGGGGCCCGTTGCTCCACAGATACGCAGTATTTT,CASGLRPWRGARCSTDTQYF
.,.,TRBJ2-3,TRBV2,TGTGCCAGCAGCTCACAGGGAGGGCGTGATACGCAGTATTTT,CASSSQGGRDTQYF
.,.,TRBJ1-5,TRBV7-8,TGTGCCAGCAGCTCATATAGCAATCAGCCCCAGCATTTT,CASSSYSNQPQHF
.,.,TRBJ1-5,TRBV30,TGTGCCTGGAGTGTCCAGGGGTATGAGCCCCAGCATTTT,CAWSVQGYEPQHF
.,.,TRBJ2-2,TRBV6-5,TGTGCCAGCGGGTACCCGAACACCGGGGAGCTGTTTTTT,CASGYPNTGELFF
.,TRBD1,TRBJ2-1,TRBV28,TGTGCCAGCAGGGGGACAGAGAAGGCACACCAGCCGTTCTTC,CASRGTEKAHQPFF
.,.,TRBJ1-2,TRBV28,TGTGCCAGCAGTTTGGCGGCGGGTTATGGCTACACCTTC,CASSLAAGYGYTF
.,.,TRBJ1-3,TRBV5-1,TGCGCCAGCAGCCTTGAGTGGGACACAGGAAACACCATATATTTT,CASSLEWDTGNTIYF
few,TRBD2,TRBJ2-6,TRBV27,TGTGCCAGCAGTTTTTTAACTAGCGGGTCGATCTCTGGGGCCAACGTCCTGACTTTC,CASSFLTSGSISGANVLTF
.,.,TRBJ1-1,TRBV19,TGTGCCAGTAGTATGATCTCGAACACTGAAGCTTTCTTT,CASSMISNTEAFF
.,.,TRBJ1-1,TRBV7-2,TGTGCCAGCAGAACCGCCGTCCGAAGGGAGACTGAAGCTTTCTTT,CASRTAVRRETEAFF
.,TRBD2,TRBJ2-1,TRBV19,TGTGCCAGTAGTACCGCCGCGGGAGCCCGATCGAATGAGCAGTTCTTC,CASSTAAGARSNEQFF
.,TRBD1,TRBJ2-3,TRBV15,TGTGCCACCAGCAGAGAAATAAGGGGGCTAACAGATACGCAGTATTTT,CATSREIRGLTDTQYF
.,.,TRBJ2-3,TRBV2,TGTGCCAGCCAGAAACGGACCGCCCTCACAGATACGCAGTATTTT,CASQKRTALTDTQYF
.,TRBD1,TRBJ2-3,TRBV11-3,TGTGCCAGCAGCACCGGGACAGCTTCGACTAGCACAGATACGCAGTATTTT,CASSTGTASTSTDTQYF